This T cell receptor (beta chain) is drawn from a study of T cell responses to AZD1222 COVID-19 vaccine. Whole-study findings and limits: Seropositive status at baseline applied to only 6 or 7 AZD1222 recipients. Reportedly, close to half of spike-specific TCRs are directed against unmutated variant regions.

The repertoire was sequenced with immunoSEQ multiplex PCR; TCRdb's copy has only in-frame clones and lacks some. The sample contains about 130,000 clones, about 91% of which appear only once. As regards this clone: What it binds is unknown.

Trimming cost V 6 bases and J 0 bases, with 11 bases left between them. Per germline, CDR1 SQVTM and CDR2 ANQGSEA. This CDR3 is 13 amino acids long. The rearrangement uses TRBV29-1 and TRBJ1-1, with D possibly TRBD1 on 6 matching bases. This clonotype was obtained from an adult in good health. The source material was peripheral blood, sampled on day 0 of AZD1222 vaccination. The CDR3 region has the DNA TGCAGCGTCAGAACAGGGTTGAACACTGAAGCTTTCTTT. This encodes CSVRTGLNTEAFF.